The 32 T cell receptor beta chains given below trace back to one sample, sequenced in a study of PD-L1 blockade in urothelial cancer. Method: immunoSEQ multiplex PCR; TCRdb's copy keeps in-frame clones and lacks some. This sample has approximately 90,000 clones, with 90% found just once. Time point of the sample: pretreatment peripheral blood. Material: PBMCs, obtained around atezolizumab (anti-PD-L1) treatment. These receptors were taken from a man aged 55-75 years with urothelial cancer.

This rearrangement joins TRBV7-9 to TRBJ2-2, with D unclear. This CDR3 is 13 amino acids long. Germline V CDR1 and CDR2: SEHNR, FQNEAQ (reference sequence). V gave up 2 bases and J gave up 5 bases, with 6 bases separating them. The CDR3 DNA sequence: TGTGCCAGCAGCTTATTAAAAACCGGGGAGCTGTTTTTT. This codes for CASSLLKTGELFF. Full variable domain (rest looked up from reference TRBV7-9 and TRBJ2-2): DTGVSQNPRHKITKRGQNVTFRCDPISEHNRLYWYRQTLGQGPEFLTYFQNEAQLEKSRLLSDRFSAERPKGSFSTLEIQRTEQGDSAMYLCASSLLKTGELFFGEGSRLTVL.

This clone showed up just a few times. The chain combines TRBV7-2 with TRBJ1-6; D is undetermined. Trimming left V 0 bases short and J 9 bases short, with 6 bases between. The CDR3 is 13 amino acids. Germline assignment: CDR1 SGHTA and CDR2 FQGNSA. DNA of the CDR3: TGTGCCAGCAGCTTAGCCGGCGGTTCACCCCTCCACTTT. Protein sequence: CASSLAGGSPLHF.

V is TRBV6-1 and J is TRBJ1-1; 8 nucleotides agree with TRBD1. Germline V lookup: CDR1 MNHNS, CDR2 SASEGT. The CDR3 has 15 amino acids. The trim removed 7 bases at V and 5 bases at J, leaving 12 bases unmatched. CDR3 DNA: TGTGCCAGCACCCCAGTCGGACAGGGTGAAACTGAAGCTTTCTTT. Translated: CASTPVGQGETEAFF.

This chain uses TRBV27 with TRBJ2-2; 11 nucleotides align to TRBD1. Germline V gene lookup returns CDR1 MNHEY and CDR2 SMNVEV (reference sequence). After removal of 5 bases from V and 4 bases from J, the junction contained 6 bases not matched to a gene. The CDR3 is 16 residues long. CDR3 region: CASSRRDRGTTGELFF. CDR3 in DNA: TGTGCCAGCAGTCGACGGGACAGGGGGACCACCGGGGAGCTGTTTTTT.

The V call is TRBV7-2, the J call TRBJ1-2, with 9 bases that match TRBD1. V shed 4 bases and J 3 bases; nucleotides not matched to a gene: 3. This CDR3 has 14 amino acids. The germline V gene has CDR1 SGHTA and CDR2 FQGNSA. The CDR3 region has the DNA TGTGCCAGCAGCTCACGACAGGGGGACTATGGCTACACCTTC. This sequence encodes CASSSRQGDYGYTF.

The gene calls are TRBV4-2 and TRBJ2-1, with D perhaps TRBD2 (6 bases). CDR3 size: 16 residues. CDR1 LGHNA and CDR2 YNFKEQ come from the germline V gene. The V end was cut by 3 bases, the J end by 7 bases, with 19 bases between. CDR3 in amino acids: CASSQARDSLSNEQFF. CDR3 coding DNA: TGTGCCAGCAGCCAGGCCCGGGACTCCCTGAGTAATGAGCAGTTCTTC.

The rearrangement links TRBV6-5 to TRBJ1-1; 7 nucleotides line up with TRBD1. The CDR3 contains 16 residues. CDR1 is MNHEY and CDR2 is SVGAGI in the germline V gene. V gave up 4 bases and J gave up 0 bases; unmatched junction bases: 8. As DNA, the CDR3 is TGTGCCAGCAGTTCTCTTTTCCAGGGGGTGAACACTGAAGCTTTCTTT. The encoded protein is CASSSLFQGVNTEAFF.

This clone was counted between two and nine times. The chain links TRBV6-5 to TRBJ1-2; D is undetermined. Trimming removed 4 bases from V and 4 bases from J, with 7 bases in between. Germline V gives CDR1 MNHEY, CDR2 SVGAGI. There are 12 residues in the CDR3. The CDR3, as DNA: TGTGCCAGCAGTTTACGGGGCTATGGCTACACCTTC. Its translation is CASSLRGYGYTF.

V usage is TRBV19 and J usage is TRBJ2-2, with D uncertain. The CDR3 has 13 residues. CDR1 LNHDA and CDR2 SQIVND come from the germline V gene (reference sequence). Trimming pared 2 bases from V and 6 bases from J, leaving 7 bases between. The CDR3 loop is CASSITGSGELFF. The DNA for the CDR3 is TGTGCCAGTAGTATAACCGGGTCCGGGGAGCTGTTTTTT.

The chain joins TRBV9 to TRBJ2-7; D possibly corresponds to TRBD2 (6 bases). The CDR3 has 15 residues. Per the germline V gene, CDR1 is SGDLS and CDR2 is YYNGEE. V was clipped by 0 bases and J by 4 bases, with 14 bases between them. The CDR3 reads CASSVAPTGVYEQYF. The CDR3 nucleotides read TGTGCCAGCAGCGTAGCTCCAACGGGAGTGTACGAGCAGTACTTC. The variable domain in full, with the rest retrieved from reference TRBV9 and TRBJ2-7, is DSGVTQTPKHLITATGQRVTLRCSPRSGDLSVYWYQQSLDQGLQFLIQYYNGEERAKGNILERFSAQQFPDLHSELNLSSLELGDSALYFCASSVAPTGVYEQYFGPGTRLTVT.

J is TRBJ2-2 and V is TRBV2, with 9 positions matching TRBD1. The length of the CDR3 is 14 residues. The germline gives CDR1 SNHLY, CDR2 FYNNEI. V lost 10 bases, J lost 8 bases, and 11 bases stayed unmatched. Here the CDR3 DNA reads TGTGCCACCGGGACAGGGTCCTCTGTTGGGGAGCTGTTTTTT. Translating it yields CATGTGSSVGELFF.

The J gene is TRBJ2-5, the V gene TRBV11-2, with D unclear. Germline CDR1 is SGHAT and CDR2 is FQNNGV. CDR3 length: 15 residues. V gave up 0 bases and J gave up 5 bases, with 13 bases separating them. Here the CDR3 reads CASSLEWLAGETQYF. The CDR3 bases are TGTGCCAGCAGCTTAGAATGGTTAGCCGGGGAGACCCAGTACTTC.

CDR3 protein: CAIQSPPPRFTQYF. The DNA for the CDR3 is TGTGCCATCCAGAGTCCCCCCCCTAGATTTACGCAGTATTTT. The chain combines TRBV28 with TRBJ2-3; D is unresolved. V was trimmed by 10 bases and J by 8 bases, leaving 22 bases between them. The CDR3 is 14 residues long. From germline, CDR1 is MDHEN and CDR2 SYDVKM.

The chain combines TRBV30 with TRBJ2-3; D not resolved. This CDR3 spans 13 amino acids. V was clipped by 2 bases and J by 2 bases, with 8 bases between them. Germline CDR1 reads GTSNPN; CDR2 reads SVGIG (reference sequence). CDR3: CAWSPASTDTQYF. The DNA for the CDR3 is TGTGCCTGGAGTCCCGCGTCCACAGATACGCAGTATTTT.

The rearrangement joins TRBV9 to TRBJ1-1; 7 bases line up with TRBD1. The CDR3 consists of 14 residues. Germline CDR1 SGDLS, CDR2 YYNGEE. Trimming removed 2 bases from V and 6 bases from J; junction bases left unmatched: 7. CDR3 sequence: CASSVGTELPEAFF. The CDR3 DNA is TGTGCCAGCAGCGTTGGGACAGAACTCCCTGAAGCTTTCTTT.

This clone was seen more than once but under ten times. The chain uses TRBV5-1 and TRBJ1-3; D might be TRBD1 (6 bases). The CDR3 is made up of 15 amino acids. V lost 4 bases and J 0 bases, leaving 11 bases between the germline ends. CDR1 and CDR2 from the germline V gene are SGHRS and YFSETQ. CDR3 in amino acids: CASSRDISSGNTIYF. DNA for the CDR3: TGCGCCAGCAGCCGGGACATCTCCTCTGGAAACACCATATATTTT.

This clone was counted once. This chain connects TRBV7-2 to TRBJ1-5; D perhaps matches TRBD1 (5 bases). V shed 5 bases and J shed 5 bases, with 16 bases lying between them. CDR3 size: 15 residues. Germline values: CDR1 SGHTA, CDR2 FQGNSA. The CDR3: CASSDMSQGHQPQHF. CDR3 bases: TGTGCCAGCAGCGATATGAGTCAGGGCCATCAGCCCCAGCATTTT.

The genes are TRBV9 and TRBJ2-1; 10 bases fit TRBD2. The J segment lost 7 bases and the V segment lost 0 bases, leaving 7 bases of the junction unmatched. The CDR3 contains 16 residues. Germline CDR1 and CDR2: SGDLS and YYNGEE. CDR3 nucleotides: TGTGCCAGCAGCGTAGGGTCTAGCGGGGGCCTGAATGAGCAGTTCTTC. This encodes CASSVGSSGGLNEQFF.

This sequence joins TRBV4-1 and TRBJ2-7, with D perhaps TRBD2 (5 bases). Germline CDR1 reads MGHRA; CDR2 reads YSYEKL. This CDR3 is 12 amino acids long. V was cut by 8 bases and J by 2 bases, with 10 bases left in between. CDR3 protein: CASPGYPYEQYF. In nucleotides, the CDR3 is TGCGCCAGCCCGGGGTATCCCTACGAGCAGTACTTC.

The rearrangement links TRBV7-2 to TRBJ2-1; 10 nucleotides match TRBD2. In germline, CDR1 is SGHTA, CDR2 FQGNSA. The V gene end was trimmed by 5 bases and the J gene end by 8 bases; junction bases not matched to a gene: 9. This CDR3 contains 15 residues. The CDR3, as DNA: TGTGCCAGCAGCCCCGCTAGCGGGAGTGCCTATGAGCAGTTCTTC. Protein product: CASSPASGSAYEQFF. The full variable domain, rest sourced from reference TRBV7-2 and TRBJ2-1, is GAGVSQSPSNKVTEKGKDVELRCDPISGHTALYWYRQSLGQGLEFLIYFQGNSAPDKSGLPSDRFSAERTGGSVSTLTIQRTQQEDSAVYLCASSPASGSAYEQFFGPGTRLTVL.

This rearrangement joins TRBV7-2 to TRBJ2-4, with D unclear. The germline V gene encodes CDR1 SGHTA and CDR2 FQGNSA. This CDR3 is 17 amino acids long. Trimming removed 5 bases from V and 1 base from J, with 18 bases in between. This chain's CDR3 is CASSPPRGPGAKNIQYF. CDR3 DNA: TGTGCCAGCAGCCCCCCCCGAGGTCCTGGGGCCAAAAACATTCAGTACTTC. Full variable domain (rest looked up from reference TRBV7-2 and TRBJ2-4): GAGVSQSPSNKVTEKGKDVELRCDPISGHTALYWYRQSLGQGLEFLIYFQGNSAPDKSGLPSDRFSAERTGGSVSTLTIQRTQQEDSAVYLCASSPPRGPGAKNIQYFGAGTRLSVL.

The chain uses TRBV10-1 and TRBJ2-5; TRBD2 agrees at 7 bases. There are 15 residues in the CDR3. CDR1 and CDR2 (germline): WNHNN, SYGVQD (reference sequence). Trimming took 0 bases from V and 5 from J; bases not matched to a gene: 6. The CDR3 spells CASSESGREWETQYF. The CDR3 DNA is TGCGCCAGCAGTGAGTCTGGGCGGGAGTGGGAGACCCAGTACTTC.

This clone has just a few counts. This chain connects TRBV18 to TRBJ2-3; 14 bases align to TRBD2. Per germline, CDR1 KGHSH and CDR2 LQKENI. The CDR3 runs to 15 residues. With 5 bases clipped from V and 5 bases from J, the junction kept 3 bases outside the gene matches. The CDR3, as DNA: TGTGCCAGCTCAACGGGACTAGCGGGAGTAGATACGCAGTATTTT. It codes for CASSTGLAGVDTQYF.

The gene calls are TRBV5-1 and TRBJ2-3; 15 positions agree with TRBD2. With 2 bases clipped from V and 4 bases from J, the junction kept 2 bases outside the gene matches. The CDR3 sequence is 16 residues long. Germline CDR1 is SGHRS and CDR2 is YFSETQ. CDR3 in DNA: TGCGCCAGCAGCTTCGGGACTAGCGGGGGGTCAGATACGCAGTATTTT. Amino acids: CASSFGTSGGSDTQYF.

The chain joins TRBV7-3 to TRBJ2-1; 10 positions match TRBD2. CDR3 length: 14 amino acids. J lost 7 bases, V lost 5 bases, and 5 bases had no gene match. Germline V gene data show CDR1 as SGHTA and CDR2 as FQGTGA. For the CDR3, the DNA is TGTGCCAGCAGCCCCCGGACTAGCGGAAATGAGCAGTTCTTC. Amino acid sequence: CASSPRTSGNEQFF.

The chain joins TRBV7-2 to TRBJ2-3; TRBD2 might be the D (7 bases). Trimming pared 5 bases from V and 6 bases from J, leaving 12 bases between. Germline V CDR1 and CDR2: SGHTA, FQGNSA. The CDR3 covers 13 residues. The CDR3 region is CASSGGAADTQYF. CDR3 bases: TGTGCCAGCAGCGGGGGGGCGGCTGATACGCAGTATTTT. Together with reference TRBV7-2 and TRBJ2-3, the CDR3 gives the full variable domain: GAGVSQSPSNKVTEKGKDVELRCDPISGHTALYWYRQSLGQGLEFLIYFQGNSAPDKSGLPSDRFSAERTGGSVSTLTIQRTQQEDSAVYLCASSGGAADTQYFGPGTRLTVL.

V is TRBV7-9 and J is TRBJ2-5; D is perhaps TRBD2 (6 bases). V was clipped by 5 bases and J by 1 base, with 17 bases between them. Per the germline V gene, CDR1 is SEHNR and CDR2 is FQNEAQ (reference sequence). The CDR3 is made up of 16 amino acids. This CDR3 is CASSPAGRILQETQYF. CDR3 DNA: TGTGCCAGCAGCCCGGCGGGGCGGATCCTCCAAGAGACCCAGTACTTC. The full variable domain, with the rest looked up from reference TRBV7-9 and TRBJ2-5, is DTGVSQNPRHKITKRGQNVTFRCDPISEHNRLYWYRQTLGQGPEFLTYFQNEAQLEKSRLLSDRFSAERPKGSFSTLEIQRTEQGDSAMYLCASSPAGRILQETQYFGPGTRLLVL.

The count of this clone is one. V and J are TRBV5-6 and TRBJ1-2; D uncertain. The V end was cut by 2 bases, the J end by 2 bases, with 7 bases between. The CDR3 runs to 13 residues. Germline V gene lookup returns CDR1 SGHDT and CDR2 YYEEEE. The CDR3 protein is CASSFSENYGYTF. CDR3 nucleotides: TGTGCCAGCAGCTTTTCTGAGAACTATGGCTACACCTTC.

The chain couples TRBV28 to TRBJ1-1; tentative D call: TRBD1 (5 bases). Germline V gives CDR1 MDHEN, CDR2 SYDVKM. Trimming removed 5 bases at V and 0 bases at J, with 13 bases between. This CDR3 contains 15 residues. CDR3 coding DNA: TGTGCCAGCAGTCCCGGGGGGACCTTGAACACTGAAGCTTTCTTT. Translation: CASSPGGTLNTEAFF.

This chain uses TRBV7-2 with TRBJ1-4, with D possibly TRBD1 on 6 matching bases. With 5 bases removed from V and 8 bases from J, the gap between germline ends came to 18 bases. The CDR3 covers 15 residues. CDR1 is SGHTA and CDR2 is FQGNSA in the germline V gene. DNA of the CDR3: TGTGCCAGCAGCCCAGGGCAGGGGTGGGAGGAAAAACTGTTTTTT. It is translated as CASSPGQGWEEKLFF.

The chain is built from TRBV14 and TRBJ1-1; perhaps TRBD1 as D (5 bases). Trimming pared 4 bases from V and 4 bases from J, leaving 13 bases between. CDR3 length: 14 residues. Germline CDR1 and CDR2: SGHDN and FVKESK. CDR3 nucleotides: TGTGCCAGCAGCCTACTCGGGGGGTCCACTGAAGCTTTCTTT. It codes for CASSLLGGSTEAFF.

This chain links TRBV4-3 with TRBJ1-4; tentative D call: TRBD1 (6 bases). V gave up 0 bases and J gave up 5 bases, with 13 bases separating them. This CDR3 comprises 16 residues. Germline CDR1 LGHNA, CDR2 YSLEER. CDR3 loop: CASSQDLSGGNEKLFF. CDR3 coding DNA: TGCGCCAGCAGCCAAGATTTATCGGGGGGCAATGAAAAACTGTTTTTT.